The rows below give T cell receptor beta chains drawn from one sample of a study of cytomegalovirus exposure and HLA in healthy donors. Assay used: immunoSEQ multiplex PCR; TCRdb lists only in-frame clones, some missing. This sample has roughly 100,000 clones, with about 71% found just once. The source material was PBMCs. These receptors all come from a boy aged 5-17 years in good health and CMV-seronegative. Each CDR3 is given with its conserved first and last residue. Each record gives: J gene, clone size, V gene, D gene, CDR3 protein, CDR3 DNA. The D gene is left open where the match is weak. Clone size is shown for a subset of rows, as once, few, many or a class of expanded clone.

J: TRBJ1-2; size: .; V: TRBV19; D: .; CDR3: CASSIESQGGYTF; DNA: TGTGCCAGTAGTATAGAGTCTCAGGGTGGCTACACCTTC
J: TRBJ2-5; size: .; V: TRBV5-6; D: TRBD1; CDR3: CASSLTQGARGETQYF; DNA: TGTGCCAGCAGCTTAACTCAGGGGGCGAGGGGAGAGACCCAGTACTTC
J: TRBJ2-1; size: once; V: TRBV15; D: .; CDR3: CATSRDRGKTGIGGEQFF; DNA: TGTGCCACCAGCAGAGATCGGGGGAAGACAGGGATCGGGGGTGAGCAGTTCTTC
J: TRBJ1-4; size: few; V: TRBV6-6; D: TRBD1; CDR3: CASSRDRGYEKLFF; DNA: TGTGCCAGCTCCCGGGACAGGGGTTATGAAAAACTGTTTTTT
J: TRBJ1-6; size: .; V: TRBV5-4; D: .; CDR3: CASSFGQGNSPLHF; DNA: TGTGCCAGCAGCTTCGGGCAGGGTAATTCACCCCTCCACTTT
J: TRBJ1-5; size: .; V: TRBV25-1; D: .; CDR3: CASSVGGSIGQPQHF; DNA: TGTGCCAGCAGTGTGGGGGGAAGCATCGGTCAGCCCCAGCATTTT
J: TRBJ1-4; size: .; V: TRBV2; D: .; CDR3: CASSVGQGIEKLFF; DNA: TGTGCCAGCAGTGTAGGGCAGGGAATTGAAAAACTGTTTTTT
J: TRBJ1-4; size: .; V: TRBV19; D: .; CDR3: CASSIDGSTNEKLFF; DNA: TGTGCCAGTAGTATAGACGGGTCCACTAATGAAAAACTGTTTTTT
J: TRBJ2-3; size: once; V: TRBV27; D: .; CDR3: CASSPTEQGTDTQYF; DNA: TGTGCCAGCAGTCCCACAGAGCAGGGCACAGATACGCAGTATTTT
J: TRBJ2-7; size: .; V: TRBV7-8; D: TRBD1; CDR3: CASCDRGPGEQYF; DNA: TGTGCCAGCTGCGACAGGGGGCCTGGGGAGCAGTACTTC
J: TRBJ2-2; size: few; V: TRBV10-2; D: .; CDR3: CASSGWGLNTGELFF; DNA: TGCGCCAGCAGTGGGTGGGGACTTAACACCGGGGAGCTGTTTTTT
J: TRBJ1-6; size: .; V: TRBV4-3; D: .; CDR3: CASSQDSAGGKSPLHF; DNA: TGCGCCAGCAGCCAAGACTCCGCAGGAGGGAAATCACCCCTCCACTTT
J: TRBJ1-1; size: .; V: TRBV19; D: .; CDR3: CASSRAGLNTEAFF; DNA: TGTGCCAGTAGTAGGGCAGGGCTGAACACTGAAGCTTTCTTT
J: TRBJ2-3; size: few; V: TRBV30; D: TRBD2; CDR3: CAWSRLAGPDTQYF; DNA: TGTGCCTGGAGTCGGCTAGCGGGCCCAGATACGCAGTATTTT
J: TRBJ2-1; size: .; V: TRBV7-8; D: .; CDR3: CASSPLGDEQFF; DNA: TGTGCCAGCAGCCCCTTAGGGGATGAGCAGTTCTTC
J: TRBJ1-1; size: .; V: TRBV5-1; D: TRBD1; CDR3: CASSLTGAGTEAFF; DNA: TGCGCCAGCAGCCTGACAGGGGCTGGCACTGAAGCTTTCTTT
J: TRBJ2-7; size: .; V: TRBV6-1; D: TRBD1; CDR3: CASSEMQRAGPGGYEQYF; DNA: TGTGCCAGCAGTGAAATGCAAAGGGCCGGGCCAGGGGGCTACGAGCAGTACTTC
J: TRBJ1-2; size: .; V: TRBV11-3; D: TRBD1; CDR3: CASSLRGTGVDGYTF; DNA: TGTGCCAGCAGCTTAAGAGGGACAGGGGTTGATGGCTACACCTTC
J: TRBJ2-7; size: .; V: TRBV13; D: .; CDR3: CASRSKGGSYEQYF; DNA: TGTGCCAGCAGATCGAAAGGGGGCTCCTACGAGCAGTACTTC
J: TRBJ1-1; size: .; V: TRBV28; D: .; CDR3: CASSGPRGRAFF; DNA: TGTGCCAGCAGTGGCCCGCGGGGTCGGGCTTTCTTT
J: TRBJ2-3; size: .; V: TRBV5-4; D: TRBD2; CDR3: CASSLRTSADTQYF; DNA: TGTGCCAGCAGTTTGCGGACTAGCGCAGATACGCAGTATTTT
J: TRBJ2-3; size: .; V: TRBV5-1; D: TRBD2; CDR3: CASSSTSGRATDTQYF; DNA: TGCGCCAGCAGCTCGACTAGCGGGAGGGCCACAGATACGCAGTATTTT